The 25 T cell receptor beta chains below all came from one sample that was sequenced in a study of early T cells in non-severe SARS-CoV-2 infection. MiXCR, run by TCRdb on the 5' RACE reads, gives a single entry per CDR3 protein. The sample contains 32,000 or so distinct CDR3 sequences, 5% of which appear only once. Sequencing was performed on whole blood. These receptors all come from an adult who was a healthcare worker with PCR-confirmed SARS-CoV-2 infection or an uninfected control (not recorded which).

The chain uses TRBV5-1 and TRBJ1-6; unclear D gene. V was cut by 7 bases and J by 6 bases, with 8 bases left in between. From germline, CDR1 is SGHRS and CDR2 YFSETQ. This CDR3 has 12 residues. For the CDR3, the DNA is TGCGCCAGCCGTAAAATTAATTCACCCCTCCACTTT. Protein sequence: CASRKINSPLHF.

This clonotype has at least ten counts. This chain connects TRBV29-1 to TRBJ1-1, with a tentative D call TRBD1 (6 bases). CDR1 and CDR2 (germline): SQVTM, ANQGSEA. V was shortened by 6 bases and J by 0 bases, with 17 bases between the two germline ends. The CDR3 length is 15 residues. The CDR3 protein is CSVPAGTTMNTEAFF. The CDR3 nucleotides read TGCAGCGTCCCGGCCGGGACAACTATGAACACTGAAGCTTTCTTT.

This clonotype was seen a handful of times. This chain connects TRBV19 to TRBJ2-7; TRBD1 might be the D (6 bases). CDR1 LNHDA and CDR2 SQIVND come from the germline V gene (reference sequence). This CDR3 comprises 17 residues. Trimming shortened V by 2 bases and J by 0 bases, and 17 bases separated the two germline ends. The CDR3 DNA follows: TGTGCCAGTAGTATAACGGGACACCGAACCTTCTCCTACGAGCAGTACTTC. Its translation: CASSITGHRTFSYEQYF.

This clonotype was counted ten times or more. The V call is TRBV29-1, the J call TRBJ1-2; possible D gene TRBD1, 5 bases. V lost 6 bases and J lost 3, with 17 bases in between. Germline assignment: CDR1 SQVTM and CDR2 ANQGSEA. This CDR3 region has 14 residues. CDR3 sequence reads: CSVEGQGGDYGYTF. CDR3 DNA sequence: TGCAGCGTCGAGGGGCAGGGAGGAGACTATGGCTACACCTTC. The full variable domain, with the rest looked up from reference TRBV29-1 and TRBJ1-2, is SAVISQKPSRDICQRGTSLTIQCQVDSQVTMMFWYRQQPGQSLTLIATANQGSEATYESGFVIDKFPISRPNLTFSTLTVSNMSPEDSSIYLCSVEGQGGDYGYTFGSGTRLTVV.

This clonotype has a count of ten or more. The V call is TRBV19, the J call TRBJ1-2, with D perhaps TRBD1 (6 bases). V lost 9 bases and J lost 6, with 17 bases in between. The CDR3 has 13 amino acids. The germline V gene has CDR1 LNHDA and CDR2 SQIVND (reference sequence). CDR3 loop: CASQIRGADGYTF. CDR3 sequence (DNA): TGTGCCAGCCAAATCAGGGGAGCTGATGGCTACACCTTC.

The chain is built from TRBV21-1 and TRBJ2-5; the D call TRBD1 from the table was never checked on the DNA. TRBV21-1 is shown as a pseudogene. The CDR3 is 13 amino acids. CDR3 residues: CASRGQGMETQYF. In DNA form, the CDR3 reads TGTGCCAGCAGGGGACAGGGGATGGAGACCCAGTACTTC.

This clonotype came up many times. The chain carries TRBV28 and TRBJ1-6; TRBD1 aligns across 7 bases. CDR1 is MDHEN and CDR2 is SYDVKM in the germline V gene. The J segment lost 7 bases and the V segment lost 7 bases, leaving 10 bases of the junction unmatched. CDR3 length equals 15 residues. The CDR3 bases are TGTGCCAGCAACGACTGGACAGGAATGAATTCACCCCTCCACTTT. Translating gives CASNDWTGMNSPLHF.

This clonotype has at least ten counts. V and J are TRBV6-1 and TRBJ1-2, with D possibly matching TRBD1 (6 bases). The germline V and J ends were trimmed by 2 bases and 4 bases, with 23 bases remaining between them. CDR1 is MNHNS, CDR2 SASEGT, per germline. The CDR3 is 18 residues long. The CDR3 DNA sequence: TGTGCCAGCAGTGAACAGGGGATCGGGGCGTCGGCCCTCTATGGCTACACCTTC. Encoded protein: CASSEQGIGASALYGYTF.

The chain links TRBV4-2 to TRBJ1-5; D may be TRBD1 (5 bases). Germline V CDR1 and CDR2: LGHNA, YNFKEQ. This CDR3 comprises 14 residues. V lost 1 base and J 7 bases, leaving 11 bases between the germline ends. CDR3 residues: CASSQVGREQPQHF. CDR3 coding DNA: TGTGCCAGCAGCCAAGTAGGCAGGGAGCAGCCCCAGCATTTT.

This clonotype was detected a few times. The chain carries TRBV7-7 and TRBJ2-3; possibly TRBD2 for D (6 bases). The ends were cut back, 3 bases at V and 5 bases at J, with 9 bases in the middle. This CDR3 is built from 13 residues. The germline V gene encodes CDR1 SSHAT and CDR2 FNYEAQ (reference sequence). The CDR3 DNA reads as TGTGCCAGCAGCTTGGACTACCGAGATACGCAGTATTTT. Protein: CASSLDYRDTQYF.

This clonotype was detected many times. This rearrangement joins TRBV18 to TRBJ1-2; 12 nucleotides align to TRBD1. The CDR3 covers 15 residues. Germline V gives CDR1 KGHSH, CDR2 LQKENI. V trimming: 6 bases; J trimming: 3 bases; junction bases outside the gene matches: 5. CDR3 in amino acids: CASSLGTGGYYGYTF. The CDR3 DNA reads TGTGCCAGCTCCCTAGGGACAGGGGGCTACTATGGCTACACCTTC.

This clonotype was counted at least ten times. The gene calls are TRBV29-1 and TRBJ2-2; D might be TRBD2 (7 bases). CDR3 length equals 13 residues. CDR1 and CDR2 from the germline V gene are SQVTM and ANQGSEA. CDR3 residues: CSGGARGAGELFF. CDR3 in DNA: TGCAGTGGGGGGGCCCGCGGCGCCGGGGAGCTGTTTTTT.

This clonotype has a count of ten or more. In DNA, the CDR3 is TGTGCCAGCAGCTTAGGGCCGGGGGGGACTGAAGCTTTCTTT. This codes for CASSLGPGGTEAFF. The chain links TRBV5-6 to TRBJ1-1; D may be TRBD1 (5 bases). The CDR3 sequence is 14 residues long. Trimming cost V 2 bases and J 5 bases, with 13 bases left between them. Germline V gene lookup returns CDR1 SGHDT and CDR2 YYEEEE.

This clonotype was seen repeatedly, ten times or more. V usage is TRBV11-2 and J usage is TRBJ2-1; a weak D match, TRBD2 (7 bases). CDR3 length equals 15 residues. Trimming stripped 5 bases from V and 2 bases from J, with 13 bases between. CDR1 is SGHAT and CDR2 is FQNNGV in the germline V gene. This chain's CDR3 is CASSQGRGPYNEQFF. The DNA for the CDR3 is TGTGCCAGCAGCCAAGGGCGGGGGCCCTACAATGAGCAGTTCTTC.

This clonotype appeared many times. V gene TRBV12-3 or TRBV12-4 combines with J gene TRBJ1-2, with D possibly TRBD1 on 6 matching bases. The CDR3 spans 11 residues. V was shortened by 5 bases and J by 6 bases, with 7 bases between the two germline ends. The CDR3: CASSNRDGYTF. The CDR3 DNA reads TGTGCCAGCAGTAACAGGGATGGCTACACCTTC.

At least ten counts were recorded for this clonotype. This chain joins TRBV10-3 and TRBJ1-1; D possibly corresponds to TRBD1 (5 bases). The V end lost 2 bases, the J end lost 1 base, and 11 bases lay between the germline ends. There are 15 residues in the CDR3. CDR1 ENHRY and CDR2 SYGVKD come from the germline V gene. The CDR3 DNA follows: TGTGCCATCAGTGAGCCGGGGGGAACGAACACTGAAGCTTTCTTT. Translated, it gives CAISEPGGTNTEAFF.

This clonotype has at least ten counts. The CDR3 sequence: CASSFGVAEGTQYF. CDR3 nucleotides: TGTGCCAGCAGCTTCGGGGTGGCCGAGGGCACGCAGTATTTT. The chain uses TRBV5-4 and TRBJ2-3; D possibly corresponds to TRBD2 (5 bases). With 2 bases removed from V and 9 bases from J, the gap between germline ends came to 16 bases. This CDR3 is built from 14 residues. Germline CDR1 SGHNT, CDR2 YYREEE (reference sequence).

J is TRBJ1-1 and V is TRBV5-1; D gene uncertain. There are 14 residues in the CDR3. Germline values: CDR1 SGHRS, CDR2 YFSETQ. Deletions cut 0 bases from V and 3 bases from J, with 9 bases between. CDR3 nucleotides: TGCGCCAGCAGCTTGGGGGATAGGGACACTGAAGCTTTCTTT. It translates to CASSLGDRDTEAFF.

This clonotype was counted many times. This chain links TRBV7-8 with TRBJ2-3, with D tentatively TRBD1 (6 bases). The germline V gene encodes CDR1 SGHVS and CDR2 FQNEAQ. The CDR3 runs to 16 residues. Trimming took 4 bases from V and 3 from J, leaving 17 bases between them. DNA for the CDR3: TGTGCCAGCAGCTCAACCCGTAGCAGGGGAACAGATACGCAGTATTTT. It specifies CASSSTRSRGTDTQYF.

This rearrangement joins TRBV6-6 to TRBJ2-7; TRBD1 matches at 7 bases. Unmatched junction bases numbered 8, after V lost 6 bases and J lost 6 bases. Germline CDR1 is MNHNY and CDR2 is SVGAGI (reference sequence). This CDR3 is 13 amino acids long. Here the CDR3 DNA reads TGTGCCAGCAGGGACAGGTCAGGGGGCGAGCAGTACTTC. Its protein product is CASRDRSGGEQYF.

This clonotype has ten or more counts. The J gene is TRBJ1-2, the V gene TRBV7-2; 12 nucleotides match TRBD1. This CDR3 is built from 15 residues. V shed 5 bases and J 7 bases; nucleotides not matched to a gene: 8. The germline V gene encodes CDR1 SGHTA and CDR2 FQGNSA. The CDR3, as DNA: TGTGCCAGCAGCCCGGGACAGGGGGCGCTTCGTGGCTACACCTTC. It yields the protein CASSPGQGALRGYTF.

This clonotype appeared once. The V and J genes are TRBV6-6 and TRBJ2-3, with D perhaps matching TRBD1 (5 bases). The CDR3 has 13 residues. Germline CDR1 and CDR2: MNHNY and SVGAGI (reference sequence). The V end was cut by 5 bases, the J end by 4 bases, with 10 bases between. CDR3 residues: CASSGARPDTQYF. The DNA for the CDR3 is TGTGCCAGCAGTGGGGCGAGACCAGATACGCAGTATTTT.

This clonotype occurred many times. J is TRBJ2-2 and V is TRBV20-1; tentatively, D is TRBD2 (6 bases). Trimming pared 2 bases from V and 5 bases from J, leaving 15 bases between. Germline V gene sequence: CDR1 DFQATT, CDR2 SNEGSKA (reference sequence). The CDR3 consists of 15 residues. The CDR3 spells CSARRESGGTGELFF. The DNA for the CDR3 is TGCAGTGCTAGACGGGAGTCCGGAGGGACCGGGGAGCTGTTTTTT.

The V gene is TRBV12-3 or TRBV12-4, the J gene TRBJ2-3, with 10 bases matching TRBD2. This CDR3 is 16 amino acids long. V was pared by 4 bases and J by 2 bases, with 6 bases of the junction left unmatched. This CDR3 reads CASSSTLAGYTDTQYF. CDR3 nucleotides: TGTGCCAGCAGTTCCACACTAGCGGGGTACACAGATACGCAGTATTTT.

The V gene is TRBV20-1, the J gene TRBJ1-2; D ambiguous. V gave up 1 base and J gave up 5 bases, with 14 bases separating them. Germline V gene lookup returns CDR1 DFQATT and CDR2 SNEGSKA (reference sequence). This CDR3 comprises 14 residues. The CDR3 region has the DNA TGCAGTGCTAGAGTGCCCCTGCCGAGATATGGCTACACCTTC. This codes for CSARVPLPRYGYTF.